Listed below are T cell receptor beta chains from one sample, sequenced in a study of cytomegalovirus exposure and HLA in healthy donors. This table comes from immunoSEQ multiplex PCR, and its TCRdb copy is limited to in-frame clones, with some not included. This table holds 200,000 to 250,000 clones. Sample: PBMCs. Receptors were obtained from a woman aged 30 to 39 in good health and CMV-seropositive. The CDR3 runs from the conserved cysteine through the conserved F or W.

j_call: TRBJ1-2; v_call: TRBV7-9; cdr3_aa: CASSLTDSLPNYGYTF
j_call: TRBJ2-7; v_call: TRBV2; cdr3_aa: CASRGLAGEQYF
j_call: TRBJ1-5; v_call: TRBV19; cdr3_aa: CASSTDSVQPQHF
j_call: TRBJ2-7; v_call: TRBV19; cdr3_aa: CASSEDRISYEQYF
j_call: TRBJ1-1; v_call: TRBV5-1; cdr3_aa: CASSWTDLNTEAFF
j_call: TRBJ2-5; v_call: TRBV10-3; cdr3_aa: CAISESGTSSGETQYF
j_call: TRBJ1-5; v_call: TRBV7-4; cdr3_aa: CASSLRGFGAAYSNQPQHF
j_call: TRBJ2-7; v_call: TRBV10-3; cdr3_aa: CAISDASGRIYEQYF
j_call: TRBJ1-2; v_call: TRBV7-8; cdr3_aa: CASSLVSGADGYTF
j_call: TRBJ1-2; v_call: TRBV4-3; cdr3_aa: CASSRHLGSPEDYGYTF
j_call: TRBJ2-3; v_call: TRBV15; cdr3_aa: CATSRGPGLASTDTQYF
j_call: TRBJ2-2; v_call: TRBV10-3; cdr3_aa: CAISLLDLTGELFF
j_call: TRBJ2-3; v_call: TRBV6-1; cdr3_aa: CASSEGGGPWDTQYF
j_call: TRBJ2-1; v_call: TRBV9; cdr3_aa: CASSVISGNYNEQFF
j_call: TRBJ2-7; v_call: TRBV13; cdr3_aa: CASSSTGGGYEQYF
j_call: TRBJ1-1; v_call: TRBV5-1; cdr3_aa: CASSMTIGGDTEAFF
j_call: TRBJ2-1; v_call: TRBV7-9; cdr3_aa: CASSSRLAGGYNEQFF
j_call: TRBJ1-5; v_call: TRBV27; cdr3_aa: CASSGGTDQPQHF
j_call: TRBJ2-2; v_call: TRBV5-1; cdr3_aa: CASSLVSTNTGELFF
j_call: TRBJ1-1; v_call: TRBV19; cdr3_aa: CASRKGQGLGAFF
j_call: TRBJ2-7; v_call: TRBV27; cdr3_aa: CASGHTSGVSYEQYF
j_call: TRBJ2-1; v_call: TRBV2; cdr3_aa: CASSLFGLAGLNEQFF
j_call: TRBJ1-2; v_call: TRBV7-6; cdr3_aa: CASRRTPLYGYTF
j_call: TRBJ2-2; v_call: TRBV19; cdr3_aa: CASRSGTGELFF
j_call: TRBJ1-5; v_call: TRBV28; cdr3_aa: CASSLYRARNQPQHF
j_call: TRBJ1-4; v_call: TRBV6-5; cdr3_aa: CASSPLFTGEKLFF
j_call: TRBJ2-1; v_call: TRBV28; cdr3_aa: CASSFVSGRGTYNEQFF
j_call: TRBJ2-3; v_call: TRBV1; cdr3_aa: CTSSPIRKRVRCGFTDTQYF
j_call: TRBJ1-2; v_call: TRBV4-1; cdr3_aa: CASSQDPSLVYGYTF
j_call: TRBJ1-1; v_call: TRBV7-9; cdr3_aa: CASSSPGTGEATEAFF
j_call: TRBJ1-2; v_call: TRBV10-1; cdr3_aa: CASSGTGYDGYTF
j_call: TRBJ1-6; v_call: TRBV25-1; cdr3_aa: CASSFYNSPLHF
j_call: TRBJ2-7; v_call: TRBV28; cdr3_aa: CASSFGGSGNYYEQYF
j_call: TRBJ2-3; v_call: TRBV19; cdr3_aa: CASTGTFDRVDTQYF
j_call: TRBJ2-3; v_call: TRBV19; cdr3_aa: CASSIDGTGDTQYF
j_call: TRBJ2-7; v_call: TRBV6-6; cdr3_aa: CASSGDSTYEQYF
j_call: TRBJ2-7; v_call: TRBV2; cdr3_aa: CASSEGVLAAYEQYF
j_call: TRBJ2-2; v_call: TRBV19; cdr3_aa: CASSIDKAGAGTGELFF
j_call: TRBJ2-7; v_call: TRBV2; cdr3_aa: CASSSQGTSDEQYF
j_call: TRBJ2-7; v_call: TRBV9; cdr3_aa: CASSLSDEQYF
j_call: TRBJ1-4; v_call: TRBV6-5; cdr3_aa: CASRSGQGNEKLFF
j_call: TRBJ1-6; v_call: TRBV7-9; cdr3_aa: CASSVGQYNSPLHF
j_call: TRBJ2-2; v_call: TRBV10-2; cdr3_aa: CASSLDGQVGELFF
j_call: TRBJ2-3; v_call: TRBV4-2; cdr3_aa: CASSHPWRGARTDTQYF
j_call: TRBJ1-1; v_call: TRBV7-8; cdr3_aa: CASSLYTNTEAFF
j_call: TRBJ2-6; v_call: TRBV5-1; cdr3_aa: CASSSGDHSGANVLTF
j_call: TRBJ1-2; v_call: TRBV5-1; cdr3_aa: CASSLEPGGRYGYTF
j_call: TRBJ2-7; v_call: TRBV6-5; cdr3_aa: CASKGEAPHEQYF